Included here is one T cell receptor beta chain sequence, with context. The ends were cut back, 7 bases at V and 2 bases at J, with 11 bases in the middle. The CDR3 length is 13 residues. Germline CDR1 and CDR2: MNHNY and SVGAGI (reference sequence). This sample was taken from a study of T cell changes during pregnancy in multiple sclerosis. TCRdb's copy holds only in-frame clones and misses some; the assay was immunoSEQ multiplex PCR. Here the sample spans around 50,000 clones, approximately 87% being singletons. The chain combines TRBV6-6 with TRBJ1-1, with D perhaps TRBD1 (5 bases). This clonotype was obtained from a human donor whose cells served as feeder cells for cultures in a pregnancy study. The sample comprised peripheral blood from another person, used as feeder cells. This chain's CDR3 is CASTYRINTEAFF. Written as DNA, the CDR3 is TGTGCCAGCACCTACAGGATTAACACTGAAGCTTTCTTT.